Described below is a single T cell receptor beta chain sequence and its context. The sample originates from a study of T-cell reconstitution after alpha-beta-depleted transplantation in children. For TCRbeta, the library was prepared with unique molecular identifiers. TCRdb re-analysed the PCR reads in MiXCR, keeping a single row per CDR3 protein. This sample has 500,000 to 600,000 distinct CDR3 sequences, with around 17% found just once. The CDR3 has 15 amino acids. Germline values: CDR1 KGHSY, CDR2 FQNENV. The junction had 5 bases not matched to a gene; V was cut back by 2 bases and J by 2 bases. The chain employs TRBV16 and TRBJ2-7; TRBD2 matches 8 bases. The input for sequencing was PBMCs from the stem cell graft donor, taken from the stem cell graft. This clonotype originated in a human donor who donated a stem cell graft to a child with acute lymphoblastic leukemia. CDR3 bases: TGTGCCAGCAGCCAAGAGGTAGCGGGACCCTACGAGCAGTACTTC. This gives the protein CASSQEVAGPYEQYF.